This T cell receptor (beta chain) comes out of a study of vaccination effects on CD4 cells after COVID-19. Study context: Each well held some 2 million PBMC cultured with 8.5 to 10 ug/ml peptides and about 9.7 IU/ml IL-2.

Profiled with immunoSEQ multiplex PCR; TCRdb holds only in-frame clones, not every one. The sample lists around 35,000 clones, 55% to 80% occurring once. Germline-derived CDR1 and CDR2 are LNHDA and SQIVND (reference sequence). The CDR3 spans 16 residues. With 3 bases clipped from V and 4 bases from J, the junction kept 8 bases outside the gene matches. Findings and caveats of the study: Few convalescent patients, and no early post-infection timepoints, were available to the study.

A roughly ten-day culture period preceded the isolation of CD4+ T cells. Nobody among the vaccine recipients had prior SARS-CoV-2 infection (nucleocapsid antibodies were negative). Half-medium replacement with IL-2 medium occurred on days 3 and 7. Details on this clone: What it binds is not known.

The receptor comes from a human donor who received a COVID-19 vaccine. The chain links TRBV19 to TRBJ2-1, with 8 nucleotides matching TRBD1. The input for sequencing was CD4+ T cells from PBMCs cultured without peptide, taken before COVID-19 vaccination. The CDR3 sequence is CASSISAGGNYNEQFF. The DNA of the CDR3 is TGTGCCAGTAGTATCTCGGCAGGGGGCAATTACAATGAGCAGTTCTTC.